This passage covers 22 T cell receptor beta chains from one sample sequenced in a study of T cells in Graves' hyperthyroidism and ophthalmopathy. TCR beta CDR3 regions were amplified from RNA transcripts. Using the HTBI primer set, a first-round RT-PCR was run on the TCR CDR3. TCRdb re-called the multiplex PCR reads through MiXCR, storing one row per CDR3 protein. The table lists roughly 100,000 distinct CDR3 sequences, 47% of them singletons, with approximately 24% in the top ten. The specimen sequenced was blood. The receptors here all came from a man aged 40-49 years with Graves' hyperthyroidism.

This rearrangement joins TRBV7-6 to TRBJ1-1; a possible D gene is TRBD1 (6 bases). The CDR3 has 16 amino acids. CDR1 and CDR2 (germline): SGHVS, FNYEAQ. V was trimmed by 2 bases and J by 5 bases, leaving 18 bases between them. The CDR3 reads CASSLLGGRGATEAFF. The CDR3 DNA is TGTGCCAGCAGCTTACTGGGAGGGCGGGGGGCGACTGAAGCTTTCTTT.

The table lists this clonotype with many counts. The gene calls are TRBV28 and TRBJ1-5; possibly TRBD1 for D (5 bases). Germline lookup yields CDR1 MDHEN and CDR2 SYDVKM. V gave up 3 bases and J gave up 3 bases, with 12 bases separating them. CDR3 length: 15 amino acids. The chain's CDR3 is CASSFGDDYNQPQHF. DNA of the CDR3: TGTGCCAGCAGTTTTGGGGACGACTACAATCAGCCCCAGCATTTT. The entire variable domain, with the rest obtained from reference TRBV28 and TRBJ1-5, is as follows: DVKVTQSSRYLVKRTGEKVFLECVQDMDHENMFWYRQDPGLGLRLIYFSYDVKMKEKGDIPEGYSVSREKKERFSLILESASTNQTSMYLCASSFGDDYNQPQHFGDGTRLSIL.

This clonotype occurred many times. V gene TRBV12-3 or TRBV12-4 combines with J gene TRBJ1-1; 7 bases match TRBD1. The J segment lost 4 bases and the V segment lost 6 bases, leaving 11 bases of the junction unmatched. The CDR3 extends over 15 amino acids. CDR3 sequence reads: CASSNRQGGSTEAFF. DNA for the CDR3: TGTGCCAGCAGCAACCGACAGGGAGGGAGCACTGAAGCTTTCTTT.

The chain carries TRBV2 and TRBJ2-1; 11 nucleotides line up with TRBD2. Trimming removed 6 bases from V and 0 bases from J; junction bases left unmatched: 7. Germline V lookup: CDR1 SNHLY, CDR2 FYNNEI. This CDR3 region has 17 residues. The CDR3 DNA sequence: TGTGCCAGCAGCGGAACCGGGACTAGCGGCTCCTACAATGAGCAGTTCTTC. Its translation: CASSGTGTSGSYNEQFF.

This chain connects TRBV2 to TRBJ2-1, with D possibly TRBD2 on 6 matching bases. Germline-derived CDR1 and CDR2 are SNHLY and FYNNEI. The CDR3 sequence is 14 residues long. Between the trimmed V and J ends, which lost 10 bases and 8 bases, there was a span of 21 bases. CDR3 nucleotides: TGTGCCACCTCCGGCAGCAGGGAGGCTCATGAGCAGTTCTTC. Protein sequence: CATSGSREAHEQFF.

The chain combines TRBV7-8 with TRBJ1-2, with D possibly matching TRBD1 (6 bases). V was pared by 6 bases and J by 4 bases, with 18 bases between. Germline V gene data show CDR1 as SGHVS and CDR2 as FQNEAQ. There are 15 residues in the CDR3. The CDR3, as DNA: TGTGCCAGCAGTCCCCCGGACAGAACCCCCTATGGCTACACCTTC. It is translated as CASSPPDRTPYGYTF.

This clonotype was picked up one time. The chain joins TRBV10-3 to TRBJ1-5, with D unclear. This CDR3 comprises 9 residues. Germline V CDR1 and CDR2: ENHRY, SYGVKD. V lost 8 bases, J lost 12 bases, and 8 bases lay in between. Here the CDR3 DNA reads TGTGCCATCGGGCAGTTCCAGCATTTT. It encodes CAIGQFQHF.

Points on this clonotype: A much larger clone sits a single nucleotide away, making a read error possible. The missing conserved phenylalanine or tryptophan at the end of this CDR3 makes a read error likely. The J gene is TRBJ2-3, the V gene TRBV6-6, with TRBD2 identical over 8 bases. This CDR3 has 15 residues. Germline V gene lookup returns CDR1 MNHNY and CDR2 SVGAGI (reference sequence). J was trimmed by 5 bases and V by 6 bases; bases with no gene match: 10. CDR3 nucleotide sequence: TGTGCCAGCAGACTAAGGACTAGCAGCGGAGATACGCAGTATTCT. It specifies CASRLRTSSGDTQYS.

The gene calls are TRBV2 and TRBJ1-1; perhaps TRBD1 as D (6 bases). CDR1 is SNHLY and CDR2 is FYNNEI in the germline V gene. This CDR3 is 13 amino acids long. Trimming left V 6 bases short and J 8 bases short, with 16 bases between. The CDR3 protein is CASRRGANIEAFF. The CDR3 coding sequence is TGTGCCAGCAGGAGGGGGGCGAACATCGAAGCTTTCTTT.

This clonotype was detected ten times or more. CDR3 nucleotides: TGTGCCAGCAGAGGCAGGGAGATACGGCAGCCCCAGCATTTT. Its translation is CASRGREIRQPQHF. The chain has TRBV6-2 or TRBV6-3 and TRBJ1-5, with D perhaps TRBD1 (5 bases). Germline V gives CDR1 MNHEY, CDR2 SVGEGT. This CDR3 contains 14 residues. With 6 bases removed from V and 7 bases from J, the gap between germline ends came to 16 bases.

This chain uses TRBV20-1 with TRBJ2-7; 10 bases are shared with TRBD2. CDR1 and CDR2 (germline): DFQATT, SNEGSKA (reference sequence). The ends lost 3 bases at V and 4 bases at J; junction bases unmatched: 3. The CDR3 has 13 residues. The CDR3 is CSASELAGYEQYF. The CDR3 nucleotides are TGCAGTGCTAGCGAACTAGCGGGATACGAGCAGTACTTC.

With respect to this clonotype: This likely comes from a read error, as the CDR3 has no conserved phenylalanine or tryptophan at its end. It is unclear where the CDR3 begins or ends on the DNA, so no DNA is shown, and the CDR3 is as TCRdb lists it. The CDR3 region is CASSFWLAG. The chain carries TRBV5-1 and TRBJ1-4. CDR1 and CDR2 from the germline V gene are SGHRS and YFSETQ. The CDR3 length equals 9 residues, ends included.

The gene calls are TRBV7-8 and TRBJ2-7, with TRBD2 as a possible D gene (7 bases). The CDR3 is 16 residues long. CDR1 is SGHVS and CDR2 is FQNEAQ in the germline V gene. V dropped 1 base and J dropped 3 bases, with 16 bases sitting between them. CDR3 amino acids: CASSLVGGASGYEQYF. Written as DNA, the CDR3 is TGTGCCAGCAGCTTAGTGGGGGGGGCTAGCGGCTACGAGCAGTACTTC.

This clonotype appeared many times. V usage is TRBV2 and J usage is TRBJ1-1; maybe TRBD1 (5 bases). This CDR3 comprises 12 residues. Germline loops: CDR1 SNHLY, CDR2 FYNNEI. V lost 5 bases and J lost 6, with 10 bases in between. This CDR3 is CASSTGGAEAFF. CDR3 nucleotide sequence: TGTGCCAGCAGTACAGGAGGAGCTGAAGCTTTCTTT.

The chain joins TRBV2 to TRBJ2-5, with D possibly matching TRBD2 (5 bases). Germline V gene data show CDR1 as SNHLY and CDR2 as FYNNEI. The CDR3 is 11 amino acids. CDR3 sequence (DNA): TGTGCTAGGCGGGCGGGAGAGACCCAGTACTTC. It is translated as CARRAGETQYF. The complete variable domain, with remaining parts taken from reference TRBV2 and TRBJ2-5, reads EPEVTQTPSHQVTQMGQEVILRCVPISNHLYFYWYRQILGQKVEFLVSFYNNEISEKSEIFDDQFSVERPDGSNFTLKIRSTKLEDSAMYFCARRAGETQYFGPGTRLLVL.

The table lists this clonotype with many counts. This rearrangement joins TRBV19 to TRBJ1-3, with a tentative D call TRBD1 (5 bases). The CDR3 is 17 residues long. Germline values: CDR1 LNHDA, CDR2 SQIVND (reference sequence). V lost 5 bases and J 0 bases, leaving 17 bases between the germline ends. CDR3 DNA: TGTGCCAGTAGTGCAGTCAATCGGGGGACCTCTGGAAACACCATATATTTT. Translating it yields CASSAVNRGTSGNTIYF. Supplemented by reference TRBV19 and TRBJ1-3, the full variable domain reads DGGITQSPKYLFRKEGQNVTLSCEQNLNHDAMYWYRQDPGQGLRLIYYSQIVNDFQKGDIAEGYSVSREKKESFPLTVTSAQKNPTAFYLCASSAVNRGTSGNTIYFGEGSWLTVV.

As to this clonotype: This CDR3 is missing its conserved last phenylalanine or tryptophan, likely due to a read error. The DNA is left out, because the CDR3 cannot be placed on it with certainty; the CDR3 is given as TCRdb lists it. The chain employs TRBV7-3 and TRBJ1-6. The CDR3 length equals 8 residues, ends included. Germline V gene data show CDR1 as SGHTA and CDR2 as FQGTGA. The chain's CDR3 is CASSLTNS.

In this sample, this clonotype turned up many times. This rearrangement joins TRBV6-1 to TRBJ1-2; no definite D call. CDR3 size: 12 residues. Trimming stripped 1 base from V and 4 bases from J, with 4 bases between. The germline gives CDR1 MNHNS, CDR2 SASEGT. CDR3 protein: CASSEDIYGYTF. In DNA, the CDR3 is TGTGCCAGCAGTGAAGACATCTATGGCTACACCTTC.

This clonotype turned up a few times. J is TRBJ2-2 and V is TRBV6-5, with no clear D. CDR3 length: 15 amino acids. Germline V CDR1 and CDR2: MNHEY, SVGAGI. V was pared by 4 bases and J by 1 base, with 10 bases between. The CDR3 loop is CASSSREGNTGELFF. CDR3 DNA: TGTGCCAGCAGTTCTCGCGAAGGGAACACCGGGGAGCTGTTTTTT.

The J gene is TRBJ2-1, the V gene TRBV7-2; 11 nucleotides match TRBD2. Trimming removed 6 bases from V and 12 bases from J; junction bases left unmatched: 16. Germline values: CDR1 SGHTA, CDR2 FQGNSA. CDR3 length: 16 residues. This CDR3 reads CASSSTASGRSDTQFF. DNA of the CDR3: TGTGCCAGCAGTTCGACCGCTAGCGGGAGGTCAGATACGCAGTTCTTC.

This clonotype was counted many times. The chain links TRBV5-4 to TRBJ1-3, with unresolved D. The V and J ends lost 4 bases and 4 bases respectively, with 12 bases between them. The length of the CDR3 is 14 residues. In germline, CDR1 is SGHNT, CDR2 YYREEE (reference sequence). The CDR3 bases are TGTGCCAGCAGCATTATGGGTCCCGGAAACACCATATATTTT. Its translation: CASSIMGPGNTIYF. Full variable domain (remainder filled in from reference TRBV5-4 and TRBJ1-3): ETGVTQSPTHLIKTRGQQVTLRCSSQSGHNTVSWYQQALGQGPQFIFQYYREEENGRGNFPPRFSGLQFPNYSSELNVNALELDDSALYLCASSIMGPGNTIYFGEGSWLTVV.

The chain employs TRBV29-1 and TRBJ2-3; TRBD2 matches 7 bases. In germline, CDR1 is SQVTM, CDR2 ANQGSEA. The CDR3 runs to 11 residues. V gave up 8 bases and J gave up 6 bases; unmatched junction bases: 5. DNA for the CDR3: TGCAGCTCGACTAGCCCGGATACGCAGTATTTT. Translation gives CSSTSPDTQYF.